The 20 T cell receptor beta chains below were found in one sample sequenced in a study of CD8+ T cells in alopecia areata. The treatment was: oral pan-JAK inhibitor, 5-10 mg twice daily. The sequencing template was cDNA reverse transcribed from extracted RNA. Profiled with immunoSEQ multiplex PCR; TCRdb holds only in-frame clones, not every one. This sample has some 180,000 clones, with 40% to 65% found just once. Source: CD8+ T cells sorted from blood, taken at week 24, from a patient treated with tofacitinib. The receptors shown here come from a human donor with alopecia areata.

In regard to this clone: The same CDR3 can be traced to other DNA sequences in this sample. The chain joins TRBV9 to TRBJ1-5, with D tentatively TRBD1 (5 bases). Germline V lookup: CDR1 SGDLS, CDR2 YYNGEE. This CDR3 is built from 14 residues. V lost 4 bases to trimming and J lost 2 bases, with 10 bases between them. The CDR3 DNA is TGTGCCAGCAGCCCCGGGGGGGGCAATCAGCCCCAGCATTTT. Amino acids: CASSPGGGNQPQHF.

The DNA of the CDR3 is TGTGCCAGCAGCACAGGTTACCCCTACGAGCAGTACTTC. This translates into CASSTGYPYEQYF. The chain carries TRBV27 and TRBJ2-7; a weak D match, TRBD1 (5 bases). The CDR3 extends over 13 amino acids. V was clipped by 6 bases and J by 2 bases, with 11 bases between them. Germline CDR1 MNHEY, CDR2 SMNVEV (reference sequence).

Turning to this clone: At the DNA level, this CDR3 is encoded by other sequences in the same sample as well. V usage is TRBV30 and J usage is TRBJ1-1; 8 nucleotides match TRBD1. CDR3 length: 13 amino acids. CDR1 and CDR2 (germline): GTSNPN, SVGIG (reference sequence). After removal of 5 bases from V and 0 bases from J, the junction contained 2 bases not matched to a gene. The chain's CDR3 is CAWGQGMNTEAFF. CDR3 nucleotides: TGTGCCTGGGGACAGGGAATGAACACTGAAGCTTTCTTT. Drawing the rest from reference TRBV30 and TRBJ1-1, the complete variable domain is SQTIHQWPATLVQPVGSPLSLECTVEGTSNPNLYWYRQAAGRGLQLLFYSVGIGQISSEVPQNLSASRPQDRQFILSSKKLLLSDSGFYLCAWGQGMNTEAFFGQGTRLTVV.

The genes are TRBV30 and TRBJ2-5; D is unclear. The CDR3 length is 12 residues. V gave up 3 bases and J gave up 4 bases, with 9 bases separating them. Germline values: CDR1 GTSNPN, CDR2 SVGIG (reference sequence). The CDR3, as DNA: TGTGCCTGGAGGGCTGGGTTAGAGACCCAGTACTTC. Protein sequence: CAWRAGLETQYF.

This clone was seen a single time. The chain joins TRBV2 to TRBJ2-1; TRBD1 matches at 9 bases. CDR1 and CDR2 from the germline V gene are SNHLY and FYNNEI. Losses at the gene ends were 10 bases for V and 7 bases for J; bases not matched to a gene: 8. The CDR3 loop spans 13 amino acids. The CDR3: CATGTGIRNEQFF. In DNA, the CDR3 is TGTGCCACCGGGACAGGGATCAGGAATGAGCAGTTCTTC.

The CDR3 loop reads CASSSYRAPSGNTIYF. The CDR3 DNA reads TGTGCCAGCAGCTCATACCGGGCCCCCTCTGGAAACACCATATATTTT. V and J are TRBV5-6 and TRBJ1-3; D is ambiguous. The CDR3 totals 16 residues. The germline gives CDR1 SGHDT, CDR2 YYEEEE. The ends were cut back, 3 bases at V and 0 bases at J, with 13 bases in the middle.

The rearrangement uses TRBV15 and TRBJ1-4; D gene unclear. V lost 1 base and J lost 4, with 10 bases in between. Germline CDR1 is LNHNV and CDR2 is YYDKDF (reference sequence). This CDR3 has 15 amino acids. This chain's CDR3 is CATSRVGELNEKLFF. For the CDR3, the DNA is TGTGCCACCAGCAGAGTGGGAGAGCTTAATGAAAAACTGTTTTTT. The whole variable domain, filled in from reference TRBV15 and TRBJ1-4, reads DAMVIQNPRYQVTQFGKPVTLSCSQTLNHNVMYWYQQKSSQAPKLLFHYYDKDFNNEADTPDNFQSRRPNTSFCFLDIRSPGLGDTAMYLCATSRVGELNEKLFFGSGTQLSVL.

The chain carries TRBV11-3 and TRBJ2-7; D is unresolved. This CDR3 is 17 amino acids long. The V end was cut by 5 bases, the J end by 3 bases, with 23 bases between. Germline assignment: CDR1 SGHNT and CDR2 YENEEA. CDR3 region: CASSPNTQKPSVYEQYF. Written as DNA, the CDR3 is TGTGCCAGCAGCCCGAACACTCAAAAGCCCTCGGTCTACGAGCAGTACTTC.

This chain connects TRBV9 to TRBJ1-1; D gene unclear. The V end was cut by 0 bases, the J end by 2 bases, with 8 bases between. The CDR3 runs 14 residues. Germline V gives CDR1 SGDLS, CDR2 YYNGEE. CDR3 sequence: CASSVGSANTEAFF. CDR3 DNA sequence: TGTGCCAGCAGCGTAGGCTCAGCCAACACTGAAGCTTTCTTT.

The CDR3 DNA reads as TGTGCCAGCAGCTTGGGACAGGATCCCTACGAGCAGTACTTC. Protein: CASSLGQDPYEQYF. The gene calls are TRBV5-6 and TRBJ2-7, with D possibly matching TRBD1 (6 bases). Trimming removed 0 bases at V and 2 bases at J, with 9 bases between. CDR1 and CDR2 (germline): SGHDT, YYEEEE. The CDR3 sequence is 14 residues long.

The chain is built from TRBV14 and TRBJ1-2; no definite D call. Trimming shortened V by 3 bases and J by 2 bases, and 7 bases separated the two germline ends. Germline V gives CDR1 SGHDN, CDR2 FVKESK. The CDR3 has 13 residues. The chain's CDR3 is CASSHGPNYGYTF. CDR3 nucleotides: TGTGCCAGCAGCCACGGACCCAACTATGGCTACACCTTC.

This clone was seen a few times. The J gene is TRBJ2-1, the V gene TRBV7-3; D remains ambiguous. CDR3 length: 15 residues. V was trimmed by 5 bases and J by 11 bases, leaving 22 bases between them. Germline V gives CDR1 SGHTA, CDR2 FQGTGA. The CDR3: CASSPESSGLNKQFF. CDR3 coding DNA: TGTGCCAGCAGCCCCGAAAGCTCCGGGCTAAATAAGCAGTTCTTC.

This sequence joins TRBV19 and TRBJ1-2; D ambiguous. Germline assignment: CDR1 LNHDA and CDR2 SQIVND (reference sequence). The V end was cut by 5 bases, the J end by 3 bases, with 10 bases between. The CDR3 length is 13 residues. CDR3: CASSEERHYGYTF. DNA for the CDR3: TGTGCCAGTAGTGAGGAGCGCCACTATGGCTACACCTTC.

The gene calls are TRBV11-2 and TRBJ2-7, with D possibly TRBD1 on 6 matching bases. CDR1 is SGHAT, CDR2 FQNNGV, per germline. CDR3 length: 15 residues. Deletions cut 4 bases from V and 1 base from J, with 14 bases between. Written as DNA, the CDR3 is TGTGCCAGCAGCTCCACAGGGCGGACTTCCTACGAGCAGTACTTC. It specifies CASSSTGRTSYEQYF.

Many counts were recorded for this clone. The genes are TRBV4-2 and TRBJ2-3; no clear D. The CDR3 sequence is 14 residues long. Germline assignment: CDR1 LGHNA and CDR2 YNFKEQ. The V and J ends lost 4 bases and 1 base respectively, with 9 bases between them. CDR3 DNA: TGTGCCAGCAGCCCCGACGCGGGCACAGATACGCAGTATTTT. This translates into CASSPDAGTDTQYF.

This chain uses TRBV6-6 with TRBJ2-3, with 8 positions matching TRBD2. The CDR3 spans 16 residues. The V gene end was trimmed by 8 bases and the J gene end by 5 bases; junction bases not matched to a gene: 15. The germline V gene has CDR1 MNHNY and CDR2 SVGAGI (reference sequence). The CDR3 reads CASPESVAGKRDTQYF. In nucleotides, the CDR3 is TGTGCCAGCCCAGAGTCGGTAGCGGGAAAGCGAGATACGCAGTATTTT.

The chain uses TRBV2 and TRBJ2-2; unclear D gene. This CDR3 spans 13 amino acids. Trimming removed 7 bases from V and 4 bases from J, with 10 bases in between. Germline-derived CDR1 and CDR2 are SNHLY and FYNNEI. CDR3 nucleotides: TGTGCCAGCAAGTTTCGTCGCACCGGGGAGCTGTTTTTT. Protein product: CASKFRRTGELFF. Full variable domain (remainder filled in from reference TRBV2 and TRBJ2-2): EPEVTQTPSHQVTQMGQEVILRCVPISNHLYFYWYRQILGQKVEFLVSFYNNEISEKSEIFDDQFSVERPDGSNFTLKIRSTKLEDSAMYFCASKFRRTGELFFGEGSRLTVL.

The chain couples TRBV13 to TRBJ2-5, with 13 bases identical to TRBD2. Per germline, CDR1 PRHDT and CDR2 FYEKMQ (reference sequence). Germline trimming cut 3 bases from V and 5 bases from J; bases unmatched to any gene: 6. This CDR3 spans 16 amino acids. Here the CDR3 DNA reads TGTGCCAGCAGCTTCACTAGCGGGGGGGCCTGGGAGACCCAGTACTTC. This sequence encodes CASSFTSGGAWETQYF. The complete variable domain, with remaining parts taken from reference TRBV13 and TRBJ2-5, reads AAGVIQSPRHLIKEKRETATLKCYPIPRHDTVYWYQQGPGQDPQFLISFYEKMQSDKGSIPDRFSAQQFSDYHSELNMSSLELGDSALYFCASSFTSGGAWETQYFGPGTRLLVL.

This clone was seen a single time. This rearrangement joins TRBV30 to TRBJ2-3, with a weak D call TRBD1 (6 bases). This CDR3 has 13 amino acids. Between the trimmed V and J ends, which lost 3 bases and 12 bases, there was a span of 19 bases. The germline CDR1 and CDR2 sequences are GTSNPN and SVGIG (reference sequence). The CDR3, as DNA: TGTGCCTGGAGCCTTACCGGGGACACGATACAGTATTTT. It encodes CAWSLTGDTIQYF.

This chain links TRBV2 with TRBJ1-1; 9 positions agree with TRBD1. CDR3 length: 12 amino acids. J was trimmed by 4 bases and V by 7 bases; bases with no gene match: 1. Germline V CDR1 and CDR2: SNHLY, FYNNEI. CDR3 region: CASKTGGTEAFF. Written as DNA, the CDR3 is TGTGCCAGCAAGACAGGGGGCACTGAAGCTTTCTTT.